A single sample gave rise to the 18 T cell receptor beta chains below, sequenced in a study of blood T cell repertoires in COVID-19. Some clones are missing from TCRdb's copy, which holds only in-frame ones; the method was immunoSEQ multiplex PCR. The sample records some 200,000 clones, over 75% being singletons. Material for sequencing was peripheral blood. Receptors were obtained from a man in his fifties or sixties with acute or convalescent COVID-19.

This rearrangement joins TRBV28 to TRBJ1-1; D is unresolved. Germline V gene sequence: CDR1 MDHEN, CDR2 SYDVKM. Between the trimmed V and J ends, which lost 4 bases and 3 bases, there was a span of 21 bases. The CDR3 has 17 amino acids. The CDR3, as DNA: TGTGCCAGCAGTTCACCTAGCCGGGGTCCGCCGGACACTGAAGCTTTCTTT. The encoded protein is CASSSPSRGPPDTEAFF.

This clone was picked up one time. This chain links TRBV7-2 with TRBJ1-6, with 10 bases aligning to TRBD1. The J segment lost 9 bases and the V segment lost 7 bases, leaving 12 bases of the junction unmatched. This CDR3 region has 16 residues. Germline assignment: CDR1 SGHTA and CDR2 FQGNSA. The CDR3 loop reads CASNLNRDRGTSPLHF. The CDR3, as DNA: TGTGCCAGCAATTTGAACCGGGACAGGGGTACTTCACCCCTCCACTTT.

The V gene is TRBV7-2, the J gene TRBJ2-5, with D possibly matching TRBD1 (5 bases). This CDR3 is built from 15 residues. Trimming removed 5 bases from V and 1 base from J, with 14 bases in between. The germline V gene has CDR1 SGHTA and CDR2 FQGNSA. The CDR3: CASSPRGAPQETQYF. CDR3 coding DNA: TGTGCCAGCAGCCCACGTGGGGCACCCCAAGAGACCCAGTACTTC.

The chain is built from TRBV9 and TRBJ2-1; the D gene is possibly TRBD1 (8 bases). Germline V CDR1 and CDR2: SGDLS, YYNGEE. Deletions cut 3 bases from V and 0 bases from J, with 13 bases between. The CDR3 has 16 amino acids. The CDR3 DNA reads TGTGCCAGCAGCGGGGGGGGACAGGACTCCTACAATGAGCAGTTCTTC. Protein sequence: CASSGGGQDSYNEQFF.

The chain has TRBV2 and TRBJ2-7, with D maybe TRBD2 (6 bases). This CDR3 comprises 13 residues. Between the trimmed V and J ends, which lost 11 bases and 1 base, there was a span of 15 bases. Germline V CDR1 and CDR2: SNHLY, FYNNEI. The CDR3 sequence is CASAGTSSYEQYF. CDR3 sequence (DNA): TGTGCCTCCGCCGGGACTTCTTCCTACGAGCAGTACTTC.

V is TRBV19 and J is TRBJ1-5; the match to TRBD1 covers 11 bases. V lost 5 bases to trimming and J lost 6 bases; unmatched junction nucleotides: 9. Per germline, CDR1 LNHDA and CDR2 SQIVND (reference sequence). The CDR3 spans 16 residues. This CDR3 is CASSPRTGGGGQPQHF. CDR3 in DNA: TGTGCCAGTAGTCCTCGGACAGGGGGCGGGGGTCAGCCCCAGCATTTT. Looking up the rest from reference TRBV19 and TRBJ1-5 gives the full variable domain: DGGITQSPKYLFRKEGQNVTLSCEQNLNHDAMYWYRQDPGQGLRLIYYSQIVNDFQKGDIAEGYSVSREKKESFPLTVTSAQKNPTAFYLCASSPRTGGGGQPQHFGDGTRLSIL.

As for this clone: No DNA is shown, since the ends of the CDR3 on it are uncertain; the CDR3 is the one TCRdb lists. The J gene is TRBJ2-2, the V gene TRBV5-1; TRBD2 is taken as the D call from the table, unchecked against the DNA. Germline CDR1 is SGHRS and CDR2 is YFSETQ. The CDR3 is 13 amino acids long, termini counted. CDR3 in amino acids: CASSTSNTGELFF.

The chain has TRBV19 and TRBJ2-2; 8 positions match TRBD1. V shed 5 bases and J 0 bases; nucleotides not matched to a gene: 2. Looked up from germline, CDR1 is LNHDA and CDR2 is SQIVND (reference sequence). The CDR3 runs 15 residues. As DNA, the CDR3 is TGTGCCAGTAGTCAGGACAGGGCGAACACCGGGGAGCTGTTTTTT. This encodes CASSQDRANTGELFF.

This rearrangement joins TRBV5-4 to TRBJ2-1, with 8 bases identical to TRBD2. Germline CDR1 and CDR2: SGHNT and YYREEE (reference sequence). The CDR3 length is 17 residues. J lost 7 bases, V lost 4 bases, and 16 bases had no gene match. The DNA of the CDR3 is TGTGCCAGCAGCCTACCAGCGGGAGCCCAGGGCGGGAATGAGCAGTTCTTC. It yields the protein CASSLPAGAQGGNEQFF. Full variable domain (rest looked up from reference TRBV5-4 and TRBJ2-1): ETGVTQSPTHLIKTRGQQVTLRCSSQSGHNTVSWYQQALGQGPQFIFQYYREEENGRGNFPPRFSGLQFPNYSSELNVNALELDDSALYLCASSLPAGAQGGNEQFFGPGTRLTVL.

The chain employs TRBV10-2 and TRBJ2-7; 9 bases fit TRBD2. Germline V gene lookup returns CDR1 WSHSY and CDR2 SAAADI. The CDR3 runs to 14 residues. Unmatched junction bases numbered 8, after V lost 8 bases and J lost 3 bases. DNA of the CDR3: TGCGCCAGCCTGACTAGCGGACCTGACTACGAGCAGTACTTC. Translation: CASLTSGPDYEQYF.

This clone has just one count. This sequence joins TRBV5-4 and TRBJ2-5; 8 positions match TRBD1. Germline V CDR1 and CDR2: SGHNT, YYREEE (reference sequence). V lost 4 bases to trimming and J lost 5 bases; unmatched junction nucleotides: 7. This CDR3 region has 14 residues. The CDR3 loop reads CASSRTGIRETQYF. Here the CDR3 DNA reads TGTGCCAGCAGCCGGACAGGGATACGTGAGACCCAGTACTTC.

The J gene is TRBJ2-1, the V gene TRBV4-3, with 9 positions matching TRBD2. The ends lost 1 base at V and 4 bases at J; junction bases unmatched: 5. CDR1 is LGHNA and CDR2 is YSLEER in the germline V gene. The CDR3 has 16 amino acids. The CDR3 DNA reads TGCGCCAGCAGCCAAGGCGTGCGGGGGGGGTACAATGAGCAGTTCTTC. This sequence encodes CASSQGVRGGYNEQFF.

In the case of this clone: Within the sample, other DNA sequences also encode this same CDR3. This chain joins TRBV18 and TRBJ2-7, with a weak D call TRBD1 (6 bases). Trimming shortened V by 0 bases and J by 1 base, and 7 bases separated the two germline ends. Looked up from germline, CDR1 is KGHSH and CDR2 is LQKENI. CDR3 size: 14 residues. DNA of the CDR3: TGTGCCAGCTCACCACCGGGACAATCCTACGAGCAGTACTTC. It yields the protein CASSPPGQSYEQYF.

The V gene is TRBV6-2 or TRBV6-3, the J gene TRBJ2-5; 8 bases fit TRBD1. CDR1 is MNHEY and CDR2 is SVGEGT in the germline V gene. Trimming at V came to 0 bases and at J to 5 bases, leaving 11 bases not matched to a gene. CDR3 size: 17 residues. The DNA of the CDR3 is TGTGCCAGCAGTTACTCGATGTACCAGGGGGCTCGGGAGACCCAGTACTTC. It encodes CASSYSMYQGARETQYF.

This chain uses TRBV9 with TRBJ1-1, with unresolved D. Germline assignment: CDR1 SGDLS and CDR2 YYNGEE. The V end was cut by 1 base, the J end by 5 bases, with 12 bases between. This CDR3 comprises 14 residues. The CDR3 coding sequence is TGTGCCAGCAGCGTAAATAGATCTCCTACTGAAGCTTTCTTT. Translation: CASSVNRSPTEAFF.

This chain links TRBV18 with TRBJ2-3; D unclear. V was cut by 0 bases and J by 2 bases, with 3 bases left in between. CDR3 size: 13 residues. CDR1 and CDR2 (germline): KGHSH, LQKENI. The CDR3 spells CASSPPATDTQYF. The CDR3, as DNA: TGTGCCAGCTCACCACCGGCCACAGATACGCAGTATTTT.

The V and J genes are TRBV29-1 and TRBJ1-1, with D maybe TRBD1 (6 bases). The CDR3 loop spans 13 amino acids. Germline CDR1 reads SQVTM; CDR2 reads ANQGSEA. V dropped 3 bases and J dropped 6 bases, with 14 bases sitting between them. CDR3 residues: CSVDLGRGAEAFF. The DNA of the CDR3 is TGCAGCGTTGACTTGGGCAGGGGAGCTGAAGCTTTCTTT.

This clone was seen more than once but under ten times. V and J are TRBV7-9 and TRBJ2-2, with TRBD2 identical over 7 bases. The CDR3 sequence is 15 residues long. V was pared by 5 bases and J by 0 bases, with 3 bases of the junction left unmatched. Germline V gives CDR1 SEHNR, CDR2 FQNEAQ (reference sequence). CDR3 in amino acids: CASSSRGANTGELFF. The CDR3 nucleotides read TGTGCCAGCAGCAGCCGGGGGGCGAACACCGGGGAGCTGTTTTTT.